The 5 T cell receptor beta chains below come from one sample, sequenced in a study of cytomegalovirus exposure and HLA in healthy donors. Primers: 60 Vbeta forward and 13 Jbeta reverse. TCRdb's table, derived via immunoSEQ multiplex PCR, lists solely in-frame clones and lacks some. The sample includes 95,000 to 130,000 clones, 60% to 85% of them seen just once. Sequenced: PBMCs. These TCRs come from a woman between 18 and 29 years old in good health and CMV-seronegative.

The chain is built from TRBV2 and TRBJ2-7; the D gene is possibly TRBD1 (6 bases). The V and J ends lost 6 bases and 7 bases respectively, with 13 bases between them. CDR3 size: 12 residues. Germline CDR1 reads SNHLY; CDR2 reads FYNNEI. The CDR3: CASRDSMGEQYF. In DNA form, the CDR3 reads TGTGCCAGCAGGGACAGCATGGGAGAGCAGTACTTC.

This chain uses TRBV6-4 with TRBJ1-6; 7 bases align to TRBD1. Germline-derived CDR1 and CDR2 are MRHNA and SNTAGT. J lost 9 bases, V lost 4 bases, and 6 bases had no gene match. CDR3 length equals 14 residues. The CDR3 bases are TGTGCCAGCAGTGCGACAGGGAGTCTTTCACCCCTCCACTTT. This gives the protein CASSATGSLSPLHF.

The chain is built from TRBV29-1 and TRBJ1-2; D gene uncertain. V lost 7 bases to trimming and J lost 2 bases, with 8 bases between them. This CDR3 spans 11 amino acids. Germline CDR1 SQVTM, CDR2 ANQGSEA. The CDR3 sequence: CSGWSNYGYTF. Here the CDR3 DNA reads TGCAGCGGGTGGAGCAACTATGGCTACACCTTC.

The chain carries TRBV5-1 and TRBJ1-1; possibly TRBD1 for D (6 bases). Trimming took off 2 bases at V and 5 bases at J, with 22 bases between the two ends. Germline CDR1 SGHRS, CDR2 YFSETQ. The CDR3 extends over 17 amino acids. The CDR3 reads CASSFYKNSGTPTEAFF. The CDR3 DNA reads as TGCGCCAGCAGCTTCTATAAGAACTCCGGGACACCTACTGAAGCTTTCTTT.

This sequence joins TRBV6-1 and TRBJ1-3; no clear D gene. The CDR3 is 14 residues long. From germline, CDR1 is MNHNS and CDR2 SASEGT. Trimming stripped 7 bases from V and 0 bases from J, with 10 bases between. The CDR3 sequence is CASNPGYSGNTIYF. CDR3 nucleotide sequence: TGTGCCAGCAATCCAGGCTACTCTGGAAACACCATATATTTT.